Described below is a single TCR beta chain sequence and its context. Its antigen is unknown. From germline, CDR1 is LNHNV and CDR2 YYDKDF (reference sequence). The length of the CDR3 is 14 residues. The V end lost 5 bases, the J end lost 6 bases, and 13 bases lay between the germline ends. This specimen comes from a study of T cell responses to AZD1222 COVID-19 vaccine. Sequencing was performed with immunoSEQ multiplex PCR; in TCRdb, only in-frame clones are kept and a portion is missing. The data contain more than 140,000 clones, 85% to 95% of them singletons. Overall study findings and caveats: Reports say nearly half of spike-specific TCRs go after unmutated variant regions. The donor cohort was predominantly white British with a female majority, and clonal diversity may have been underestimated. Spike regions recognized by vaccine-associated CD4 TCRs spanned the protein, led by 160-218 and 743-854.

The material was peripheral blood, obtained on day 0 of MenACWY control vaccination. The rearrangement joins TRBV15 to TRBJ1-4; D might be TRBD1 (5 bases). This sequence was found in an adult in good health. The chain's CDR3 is CATSPTAPDEKLFF. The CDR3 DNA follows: TGTGCCACCAGCCCGACAGCCCCCGATGAAAAACTGTTTTTT.